This TCR beta chain stems from a study of cytomegalovirus exposure and HLA in healthy donors. Findings and limits, study-wide: In a later analysis, HLA-associated beta chains showed higher expansion and lower generation probabilities than comparable chains. In a later analysis, most CMV-associated TCR beta chains appeared HLA-restricted.

A multiplex PCR was run with 60 Vbeta primers and 13 Jbeta primers. The method was immunoSEQ multiplex PCR; TCRdb's version includes in-frame clones alone and lacks a portion of them. The sample contains approximately 77,000 clones, 78% of which appear only once. Per germline, CDR1 GTSNPN and CDR2 SVGIG (reference sequence). After removal of 2 bases from V and 0 bases from J, the junction contained 6 bases not matched to a gene. CDR3 size: 16 residues. Comments on this clone: What it binds is unknown.

The TCR sequence derives from a man aged 35-49 years in good health and CMV-seronegative. Material for sequencing was PBMCs. The V call is TRBV30, the J call TRBJ2-7, with 11 bases aligning to TRBD2. The CDR3: CAWSLAGGTYSYEQYF. The CDR3 DNA reads as TGTGCCTGGAGTCTAGCGGGAGGTACCTACTCCTACGAGCAGTACTTC. The complete variable domain, with remaining parts taken from reference TRBV30 and TRBJ2-7, reads SQTIHQWPATLVQPVGSPLSLECTVEGTSNPNLYWYRQAAGRGLQLLFYSVGIGQISSEVPQNLSASRPQDRQFILSSKKLLLSDSGFYLCAWSLAGGTYSYEQYFGPGTRLTVT.